The 13 T cell receptor beta chains reported below all come from one sample, sequenced in a study of blood T cells in healthy people across ages. The authors ran a second PCR of roughly 6 to 12 cycles using a sample-barcoded 5' primer and a J-beta primer mix. Via MiXCR, TCRdb re-called the 5' RACE reads, giving one row per CDR3 protein. This table has 1,100,000 or so distinct CDR3 sequences, under 55% appearing once. Input material: blood. The origin of the receptors is a woman in her sixties or seventies in good health.

This clonotype was seen a single time. A much larger clone lies one base from this, so it may be a read error. This sequence joins TRBV7-3 and TRBJ2-6, with a weak D call TRBD1 (5 bases). Looked up from germline, CDR1 is SGHTA and CDR2 is FQGTGA. This CDR3 has 15 residues. The CDR3 DNA reads as TGTGCCAGCAGTTACTCGCCCTCTGGGGCCAACGCCCTGACTTTC. This encodes CASSYSPSGANALTF.

This clonotype was counted between two and nine times. V is TRBV7-8 and J is TRBJ2-7; the D is unclear. Germline assignment: CDR1 SGHVS and CDR2 FQNEAQ. CDR3 length equals 17 residues. With 0 bases removed from V and 0 bases from J, the gap between germline ends came to 15 bases. The CDR3 is CASSLARLNYLSYEQYF. The CDR3, as DNA: TGTGCCAGCAGCTTAGCGAGGTTGAACTACCTCTCCTACGAGCAGTACTTC. Based on the CDR3 plus reference TRBV7-8 and TRBJ2-7, the full variable domain is GAGVSQSPRYKVAKRGQDVALRCDPISGHVSLFWYQQALGQGPEFLTYFQNEAQLDKSGLPSDRFFAERPEGSVSTLKIQRTQQEDSAVYLCASSLARLNYLSYEQYFGPGTRLTVT.

V usage is TRBV5-1 and J usage is TRBJ2-7, with 13 bases matching TRBD2. Germline V lookup: CDR1 SGHRS, CDR2 YFSETQ. The CDR3 extends over 14 amino acids. Losses at the gene ends were 4 bases for V and 5 bases for J; bases not matched to a gene: 3. The CDR3: CASSLGLAGHEQYF. The DNA of the CDR3 is TGCGCCAGCAGCCTGGGACTAGCGGGACACGAGCAGTACTTC.

This clonotype was seen more than once but under ten times. The chain carries TRBV21-1 and TRBJ2-4; the table's TRBD1 call for D was not verified on the DNA. TRBV21-1 is described as a pseudogene. CDR3 length: 15 amino acids. The CDR3 DNA follows: TGTGCCAGCAGCAAAGGGAACAGGGGTTGGCACATTCAGTACTTC. It translates to CASSKGNRGWHIQYF.

Only a few counts were recorded for this clonotype. The chain recombines TRBV6-1 with TRBJ1-1; TRBD1 might be the D (5 bases). V was cut by 5 bases and J by 8 bases, with 12 bases left in between. CDR1 is MNHNS and CDR2 is SASEGT in the germline V gene. The CDR3 sequence is 12 residues long. CDR3 sequence (DNA): TGTGCCAGCAGTATACACTCAGGGGAAGCTTTCTTT. Translation: CASSIHSGEAFF.

The chain is built from TRBV2 and TRBJ2-3; D gene uncertain. Trimming stripped 6 bases from V and 2 bases from J, with 6 bases between. This CDR3 is 12 amino acids long. In germline, CDR1 is SNHLY, CDR2 FYNNEI. The CDR3 loop is CASRTATDTQYF. The CDR3 bases are TGTGCCAGCAGGACTGCCACAGATACGCAGTATTTT.

The chain is built from TRBV12-3 or TRBV12-4 and TRBJ2-3; 7 positions match TRBD2. V lost 3 bases, J lost 2 bases, and 5 bases stayed unmatched. The CDR3 has 15 residues. CDR3 protein: CASSFAGAHTDTQYF. The CDR3 bases are TGTGCCAGCAGTTTCGCGGGAGCCCACACAGATACGCAGTATTTT.

The CDR3 reads CASSVSTEAYEQYF. CDR3 DNA sequence: TGTGCCAGCAGCGTATCGACAGAAGCCTACGAGCAGTACTTC. This chain connects TRBV9 to TRBJ2-7; D is perhaps TRBD1 (5 bases). Trimming left V 1 base short and J 2 bases short, with 10 bases between. The CDR3 has 14 amino acids. Germline V gives CDR1 SGDLS, CDR2 YYNGEE. The variable domain in full, with the rest retrieved from reference TRBV9 and TRBJ2-7, is DSGVTQTPKHLITATGQRVTLRCSPRSGDLSVYWYQQSLDQGLQFLIQYYNGEERAKGNILERFSAQQFPDLHSELNLSSLELGDSALYFCASSVSTEAYEQYFGPGTRLTVT.

This chain joins TRBV6-2 or TRBV6-3 and TRBJ2-1, with TRBD2 matching over 8 bases. Trimming at V came to 7 bases and at J to 3 bases, leaving 8 bases not matched to a gene. CDR1 is MNHEY and CDR2 is SVGEGT in the germline V gene. This CDR3 is built from 15 residues. The CDR3 DNA sequence: TGTGCCAGCAAAGCCTCGGCGGGAGGCTACAATGAGCAGTTCTTC. Translation: CASKASAGGYNEQFF.

In its sample, this clonotype was seen a few times. The J gene is TRBJ1-4, the V gene TRBV9, with D maybe TRBD1 (5 bases). Between the trimmed V and J ends, which lost 3 bases and 4 bases, there was a span of 16 bases. CDR1 and CDR2 from the germline V gene are SGDLS and YYNGEE. The CDR3 extends over 16 amino acids. For the CDR3, the DNA is TGTGCCAGCAGCGAGGCAACAGGCGAGTATAATGAAAAACTGTTTTTT. Translation: CASSEATGEYNEKLFF.

This clonotype was recorded only once. This sequence may be a read error, since a much larger clone differs from it by one base. This rearrangement joins TRBV6-4 to TRBJ2-5; 8 bases are a match to TRBD2. Germline CDR1 reads MRHNA; CDR2 reads SNTAGT. Losses at the gene ends were 4 bases for V and 11 bases for J; bases not matched to a gene: 15. CDR3 length: 15 amino acids. In DNA form, the CDR3 reads TGTGCCAGCAGTGTGGTCCCAGCGGGGGACTATGAGCAGTACTTC. Its protein product is CASSVVPAGDYEQYF.

This sequence joins TRBV2 and TRBJ2-1; 10 bases map to TRBD2. The CDR3 is 13 amino acids. V dropped 9 bases and J dropped 9; count of bases not matched to a gene: 8. Germline CDR1 SNHLY, CDR2 FYNNEI. CDR3 sequence: CARGLAGVPEQFF. The CDR3 DNA follows: TGTGCCAGGGGGCTAGCGGGAGTACCTGAGCAGTTCTTC.

This clonotype was found a few times. CDR3 amino acids: CATSDPYKPTRVYPGEQFF. The DNA of the CDR3 is TGTGCCACCAGTGACCCATATAAACCGACTAGGGTTTATCCGGGTGAGCAGTTCTTC. This chain connects TRBV24-1 to TRBJ2-1; TRBD2 might be the D (6 bases). The CDR3 totals 19 residues. Germline values: CDR1 KGHDR, CDR2 SFDVKD. Trimming stripped 4 bases from V and 9 bases from J, with 30 bases between.